This T cell receptor beta chain was profiled in a study of T cells in tuberculosis. Background on the study: A South African cohort included IGRA-negative adolescents, latently infected IGRA-positive adolescents and adults with active tuberculosis.

Regarding this clone: Its antigen is not known.

Study observations and caveats: GMM-specific TCRs were nearer to active tuberculosis alpha repertoires, suggesting expansion. Classification accuracy was 87% (AUROC over 0.85) with the GMM-specific repertoire.

The repertoire was sequenced with immunoSEQ multiplex PCR; TCRdb's copy has only in-frame clones and lacks some. The table has about 43,000 clones, about 95% seen once. This CDR3 has 13 residues. V lost 5 bases to trimming and J lost 3 bases, with 10 bases between them. Per the germline V gene, CDR1 is MNHNY and CDR2 is SVGAGI (reference sequence). Each donor contributed about 100,000 T cells on average, unsorted. This chain connects TRBV6-6 to TRBJ1-2, with TRBD1 as a possible D gene (6 bases). Material for sequencing was PBMCs. The sequence came from a donor under 30 with latent tuberculosis or without tuberculosis infection. The CDR3 nucleotides read TGTGCCAGCAGTATGCGGGGGCACTATGGCTACACCTTC. Its protein is CASSMRGHYGYTF.